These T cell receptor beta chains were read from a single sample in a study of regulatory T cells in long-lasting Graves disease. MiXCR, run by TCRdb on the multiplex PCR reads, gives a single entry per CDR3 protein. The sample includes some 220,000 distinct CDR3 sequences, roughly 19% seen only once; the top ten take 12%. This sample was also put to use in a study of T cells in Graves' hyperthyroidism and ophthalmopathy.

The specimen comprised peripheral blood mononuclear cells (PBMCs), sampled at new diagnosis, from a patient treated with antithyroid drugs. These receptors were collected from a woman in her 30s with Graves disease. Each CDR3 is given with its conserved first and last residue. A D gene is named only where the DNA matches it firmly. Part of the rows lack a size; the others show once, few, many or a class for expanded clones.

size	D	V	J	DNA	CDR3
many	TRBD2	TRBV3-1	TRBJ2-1	TGTGCCAGCAGCCAGGCGGGAGCCCTTCTCTACAATGAGCAGTTCTTC	CASSQAGALLYNEQFF
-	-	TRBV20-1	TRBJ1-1	TGCAGTGCTAGTCAGGTCATGAACACTGAAGCTTTCTTT	CSASQVMNTEAFF
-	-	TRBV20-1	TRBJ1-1	TGCAGTGGATTCCCGGTGAACACTGAAGCTTTCTTT	CSGFPVNTEAFF
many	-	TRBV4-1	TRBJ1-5	TGCGCCAGCAGCCAAGAAGGGGTGGGGACGGACAATCAGCCCCAGCATTTT	CASSQEGVGTDNQPQHF
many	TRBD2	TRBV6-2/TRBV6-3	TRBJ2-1	TGTGCCAGCAGTTACGCGGGGGGTTCCTACAATGAGCAGTTCTTC	CASSYAGGSYNEQFF
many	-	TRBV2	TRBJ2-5	TGTGCCAGCAGGCCTCGCGCCGGGCGGGAGACCCAGTACTTC	CASRPRAGRETQYF
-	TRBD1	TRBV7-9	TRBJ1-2	TGTGCCAGCAGCTTGGGGACAGGGTCCGCTGGCTATGGCTACACCTTC	CASSLGTGSAGYGYTF
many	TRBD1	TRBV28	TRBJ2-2	TGTGCCAGCAGGCTTACAGGGGCTATCCGGACCGGGGAGCTGTTTTTT	CASRLTGAIRTGELFF
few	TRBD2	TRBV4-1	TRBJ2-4	TGCGCCAGCAGCCTGACTAGCGGGAGGTTAGACATTCAGTACTTC	CASSLTSGRLDIQYF
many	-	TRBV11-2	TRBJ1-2	TGTGCCAGCAGCTTAGGGTGGGGTAACTATGGCTACACCTTC	CASSLGWGNYGYTF
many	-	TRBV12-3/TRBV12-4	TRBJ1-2	TGTGCCAGCAGTTTACGGCAGGGCGACGGCTACACCTTC	CASSLRQGDGYTF
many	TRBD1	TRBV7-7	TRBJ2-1	TGTGCTAGCAGCTTCCGACAGGGGGTTGGCAATGAGCAGTTCTTC	CASSFRQGVGNEQFF
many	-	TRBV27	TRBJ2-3	TGTGCCAGCAGTTTATGGCAAGGGAACAGGGCAGATACGCAGTATTTT	CASSLWQGNRADTQYF
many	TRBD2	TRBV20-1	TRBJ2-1	TGCAGTGCTAGAGACAGGACTAGCGGTACTTACAATGAGCAGTTCTTC	CSARDRTSGTYNEQFF
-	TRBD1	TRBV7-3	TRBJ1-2	TGTGCCAGCAGCGCCGGGACAGGGAAGGGCGATGGCTACACCTTC	CASSAGTGKGDGYTF
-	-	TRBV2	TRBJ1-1	TGTGCCAGCAGGTTCAGGGTGTTCGCTGAAGCTTTCTTT	CASRFRVFAEAFF
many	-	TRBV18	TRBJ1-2	TGTGCCAGCTCACACGGGACCCCGAGTGGCTACACCTTC	CASSHGTPSGYTF
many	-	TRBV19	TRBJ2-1	TGTGCCAGTAGCACGGCCTGGGGATGGTACAATGAGCAGTTCTTC	CASSTAWGWYNEQFF
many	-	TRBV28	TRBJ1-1	TGTGCCAGCAATTCCGTGAACACTGAAGCTTTCTTT	CASNSVNTEAFF
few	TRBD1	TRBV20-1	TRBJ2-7	TGCAGTGCGACCGGGACAGTGCGCTACGAGCAGTACTTC	CSATGTVRYEQYF
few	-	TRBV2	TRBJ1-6	TGTGCCAGCAGTGAAGACAGCCGAACGAATTCACCCCTCCACTTT	CASSEDSRTNSPLHF
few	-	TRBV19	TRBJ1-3	TGTGCCAGTAGTATCGCTATTGGGGGAGCCAACTCTGGAAACATCATATATTTT	CASSIAIGGANSGNIIYF
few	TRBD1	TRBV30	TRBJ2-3	TGTGCCTGGAGTATGACAGGGGGACGCACAGATACGCAGTATTTT	CAWSMTGGRTDTQYF
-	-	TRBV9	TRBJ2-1	TGTGCCAGCAGCGTAGTCGGTGTTGGGGATGAGCAGTTCTTC	CASSVVGVGDEQFF
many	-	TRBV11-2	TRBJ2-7	TGTGCCAGCAGCTTCGGGACGGGCGAGCAGTACTTC	CASSFGTGEQYF
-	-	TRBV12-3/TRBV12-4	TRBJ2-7	TGTGCCAGCAGTACACTTAGCGGTCTATCCTACGAGCAGTACTTC	CASSTLSGLSYEQYF
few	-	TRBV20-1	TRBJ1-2	TGCAGTGCTAGAGGCCACGTGGGGGGCTACACCTTC	CSARGHVGGYTF
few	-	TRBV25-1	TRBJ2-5	TGTGCCAGCAGTGAATTTGGCAGGGGAGGTTCGGAGACCCAGTACTTC	CASSEFGRGGSETQYF
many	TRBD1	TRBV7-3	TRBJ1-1	TGTGCCAGCAGCTTAAAAGGACAGGGTAGGGAGAACACTGAAGCTTTCTTT	CASSLKGQGRENTEAFF
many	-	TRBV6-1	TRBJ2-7	TGTGCCAGCCTCCAGGCGGATCCCTACGAGCAGTACTTC	CASLQADPYEQYF
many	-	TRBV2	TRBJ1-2	TGTGCCAGCAGAGGTTCGGGGCGGGTAGGGAACTATGGCTACACCTTC	CASRGSGRVGNYGYTF
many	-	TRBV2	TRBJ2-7	TGTGCCAGCAGACAGACCCGTTGGGAGCAGTACTTC	CASRQTRWEQYF
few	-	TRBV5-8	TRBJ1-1	TGTGCCAGCAGCTTAATCGTGGCGGGGGGGATGAACACTGAAGCTTTCTTT	CASSLIVAGGMNTEAFF